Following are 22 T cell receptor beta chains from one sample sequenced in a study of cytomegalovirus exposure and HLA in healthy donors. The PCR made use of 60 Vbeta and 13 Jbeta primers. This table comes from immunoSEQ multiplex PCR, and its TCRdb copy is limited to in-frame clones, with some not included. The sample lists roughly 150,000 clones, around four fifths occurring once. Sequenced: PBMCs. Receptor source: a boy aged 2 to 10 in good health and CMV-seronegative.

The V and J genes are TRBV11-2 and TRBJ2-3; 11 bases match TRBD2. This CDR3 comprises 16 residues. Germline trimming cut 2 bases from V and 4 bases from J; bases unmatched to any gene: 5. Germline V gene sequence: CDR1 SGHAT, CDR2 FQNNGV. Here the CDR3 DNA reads TGTGCCAGCAGCTTATTTGGGACTAGCGGATCAGATACGCAGTATTTT. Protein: CASSLFGTSGSDTQYF.

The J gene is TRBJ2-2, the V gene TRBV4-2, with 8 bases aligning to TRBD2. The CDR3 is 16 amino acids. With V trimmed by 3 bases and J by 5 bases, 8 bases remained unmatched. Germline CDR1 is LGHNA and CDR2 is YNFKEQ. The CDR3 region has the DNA TGTGCCAGCAGCCAGCCGCGACGGGAGGGGACCGGGGAGCTGTTTTTT. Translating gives CASSQPRREGTGELFF.

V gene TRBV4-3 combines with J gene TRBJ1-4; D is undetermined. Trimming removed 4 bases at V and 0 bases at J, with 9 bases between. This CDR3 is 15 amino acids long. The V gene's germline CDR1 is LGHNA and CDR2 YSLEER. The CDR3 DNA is TGCGCCAGCAGCCGAGCACAGTCAACTAATGAAAAACTGTTTTTT. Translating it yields CASSRAQSTNEKLFF.

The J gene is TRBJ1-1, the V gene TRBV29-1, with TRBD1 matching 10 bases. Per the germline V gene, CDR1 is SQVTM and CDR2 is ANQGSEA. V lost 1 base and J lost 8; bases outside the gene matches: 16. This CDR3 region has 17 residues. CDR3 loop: CSVEGGRRDRGPIEAFF. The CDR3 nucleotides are TGCAGCGTTGAAGGTGGTAGGCGGGACAGGGGCCCGATAGAAGCTTTCTTT.

CDR3 sequence reads: CASSIGQGNSPLHF. CDR3 coding DNA: TGTGCCAGCAGCATAGGACAGGGTAATTCACCCCTCCACTTT. The chain uses TRBV9 and TRBJ1-6, with TRBD1 matching 8 bases. The CDR3 is 14 amino acids. The trim removed 4 bases at V and 6 bases at J, leaving 3 bases unmatched. Germline V CDR1 and CDR2: SGDLS, YYNGEE.

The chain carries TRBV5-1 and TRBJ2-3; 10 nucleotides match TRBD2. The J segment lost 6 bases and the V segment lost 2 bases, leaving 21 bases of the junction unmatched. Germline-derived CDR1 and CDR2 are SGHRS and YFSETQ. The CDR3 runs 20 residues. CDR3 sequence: CASSFTGPVRVAGGSDTQYF. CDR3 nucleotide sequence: TGCGCCAGCAGCTTTACAGGGCCTGTTCGGGTAGCGGGAGGTTCGGATACGCAGTATTTT.

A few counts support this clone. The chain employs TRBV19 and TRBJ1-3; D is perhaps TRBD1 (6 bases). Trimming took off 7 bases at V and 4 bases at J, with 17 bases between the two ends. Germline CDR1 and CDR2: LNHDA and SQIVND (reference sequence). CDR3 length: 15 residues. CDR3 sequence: CASTHAGAPGNTIYF. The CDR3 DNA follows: TGTGCCAGTACCCATGCAGGGGCGCCCGGAAACACCATATATTTT.

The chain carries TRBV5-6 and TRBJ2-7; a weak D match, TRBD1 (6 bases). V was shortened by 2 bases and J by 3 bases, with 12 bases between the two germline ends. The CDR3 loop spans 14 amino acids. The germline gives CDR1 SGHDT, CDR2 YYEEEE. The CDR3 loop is CASSFGTPDYEQYV. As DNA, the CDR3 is TGTGCCAGCAGCTTTGGGACACCTGACTACGAGCAGTACGTC.

In DNA, the CDR3 is TGTGCCAGTAGTAAACAGGGGTTAGACTATGGCTACACCTTC. Translating it yields CASSKQGLDYGYTF. The rearrangement joins TRBV19 to TRBJ1-2, with 7 nucleotides matching TRBD1. The CDR3 extends over 14 amino acids. The germline CDR1 and CDR2 sequences are LNHDA and SQIVND (reference sequence). Germline trimming cut 4 bases from V and 3 bases from J; bases unmatched to any gene: 5.

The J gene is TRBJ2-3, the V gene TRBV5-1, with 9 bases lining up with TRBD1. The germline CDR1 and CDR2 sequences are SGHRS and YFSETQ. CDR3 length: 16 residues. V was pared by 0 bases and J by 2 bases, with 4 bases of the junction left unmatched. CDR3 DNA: TGCGCCAGCAGCTTGGTTACAGGGGGCCTCACAGATACGCAGTATTTT. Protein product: CASSLVTGGLTDTQYF.

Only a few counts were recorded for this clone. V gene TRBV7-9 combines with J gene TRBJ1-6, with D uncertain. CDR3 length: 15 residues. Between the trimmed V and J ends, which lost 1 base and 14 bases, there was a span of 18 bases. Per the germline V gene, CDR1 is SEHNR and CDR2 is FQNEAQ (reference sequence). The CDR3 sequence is CASSLGPGPLFALHF. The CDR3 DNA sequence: TGTGCCAGCAGCTTAGGTCCAGGTCCCCTTTTCGCCCTCCACTTT.

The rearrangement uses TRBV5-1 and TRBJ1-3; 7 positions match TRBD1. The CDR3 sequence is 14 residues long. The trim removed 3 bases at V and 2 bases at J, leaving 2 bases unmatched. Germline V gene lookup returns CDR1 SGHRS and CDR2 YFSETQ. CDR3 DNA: TGCGCCAGCAGCTGGGACAGACCTGGAAACACCATATATTTT. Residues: CASSWDRPGNTIYF.

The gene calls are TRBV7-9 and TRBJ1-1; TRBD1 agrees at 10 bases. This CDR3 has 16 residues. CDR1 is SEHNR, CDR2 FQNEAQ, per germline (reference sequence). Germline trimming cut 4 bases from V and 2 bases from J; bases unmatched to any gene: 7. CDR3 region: CASSSGQGQRNTEAFF. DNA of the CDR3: TGTGCCAGCAGCTCGGGACAGGGGCAAAGAAACACTGAAGCTTTCTTT.

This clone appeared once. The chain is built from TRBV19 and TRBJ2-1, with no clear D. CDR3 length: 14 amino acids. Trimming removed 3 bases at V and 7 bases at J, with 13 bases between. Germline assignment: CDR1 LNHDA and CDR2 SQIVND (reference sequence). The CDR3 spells CASSIIAPRNEQFF. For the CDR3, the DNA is TGTGCCAGTAGTATTATAGCCCCTAGGAATGAGCAGTTCTTC.

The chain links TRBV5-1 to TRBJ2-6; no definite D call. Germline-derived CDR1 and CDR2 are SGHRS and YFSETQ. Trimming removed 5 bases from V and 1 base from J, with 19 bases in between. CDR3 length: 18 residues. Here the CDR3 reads CASRTTQVPLSGANVLTF. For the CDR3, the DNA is TGCGCCAGCAGAACGACTCAAGTCCCACTTTCTGGGGCCAACGTCCTGACTTTC.

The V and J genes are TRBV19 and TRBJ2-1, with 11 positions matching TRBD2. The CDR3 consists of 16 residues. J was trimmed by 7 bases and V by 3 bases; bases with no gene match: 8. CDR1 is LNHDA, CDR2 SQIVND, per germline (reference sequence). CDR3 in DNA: TGTGCCAGTAGTATTTCGGCTAGCGGGAGGTCTAATGAGCAGTTCTTC. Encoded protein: CASSISASGRSNEQFF.

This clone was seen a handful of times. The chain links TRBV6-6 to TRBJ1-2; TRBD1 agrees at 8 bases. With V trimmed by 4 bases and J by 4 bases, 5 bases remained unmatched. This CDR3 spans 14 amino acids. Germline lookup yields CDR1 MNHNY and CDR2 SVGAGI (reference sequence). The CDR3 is CASSFITGGYGYTF. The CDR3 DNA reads TGTGCCAGCAGTTTTATTACAGGGGGCTATGGCTACACCTTC.

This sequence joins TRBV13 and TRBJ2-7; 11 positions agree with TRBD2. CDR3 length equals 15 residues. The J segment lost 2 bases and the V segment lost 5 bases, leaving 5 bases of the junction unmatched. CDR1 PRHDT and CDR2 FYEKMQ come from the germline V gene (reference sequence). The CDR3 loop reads CASSLSGRVAYEQYF. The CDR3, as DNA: TGTGCCAGCAGCCTTAGCGGGAGGGTCGCCTACGAGCAGTACTTC.

The CDR3 bases are TGCGCCAGCAGCACGGACAGCTACAATGAGCAGTTCTTC. Translation: CASSTDSYNEQFF. The J gene is TRBJ2-1, the V gene TRBV4-3, with a weak D call TRBD1 (6 bases). Trimming removed 5 bases from V and 3 bases from J, with 8 bases in between. This CDR3 region has 13 residues. Germline-derived CDR1 and CDR2 are LGHNA and YSLEER.

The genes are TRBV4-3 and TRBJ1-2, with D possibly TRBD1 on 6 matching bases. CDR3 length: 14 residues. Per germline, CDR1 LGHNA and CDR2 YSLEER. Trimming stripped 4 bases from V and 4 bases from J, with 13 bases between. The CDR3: CASSPRQVGYGYTF. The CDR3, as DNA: TGCGCCAGCAGCCCAAGACAGGTTGGCTATGGCTACACCTTC.

CDR3 residues: CASSASGSGWDTQYF. The CDR3 DNA reads TGTGCCAGCAGCGCAAGCGGGAGTGGTTGGGATACGCAGTATTTT. J is TRBJ2-3 and V is TRBV9; TRBD2 matches at 8 bases. The V gene end was trimmed by 3 bases and the J gene end by 6 bases; junction bases not matched to a gene: 9. The length of the CDR3 is 15 residues. Germline CDR1 reads SGDLS; CDR2 reads YYNGEE.

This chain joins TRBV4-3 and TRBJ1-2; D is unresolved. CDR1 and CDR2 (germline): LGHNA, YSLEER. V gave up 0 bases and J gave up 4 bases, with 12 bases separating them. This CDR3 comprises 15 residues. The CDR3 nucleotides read TGCGCCAGCAGCCAAGATCGGGCGGGATTCTATGGCTACACCTTC. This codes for CASSQDRAGFYGYTF.